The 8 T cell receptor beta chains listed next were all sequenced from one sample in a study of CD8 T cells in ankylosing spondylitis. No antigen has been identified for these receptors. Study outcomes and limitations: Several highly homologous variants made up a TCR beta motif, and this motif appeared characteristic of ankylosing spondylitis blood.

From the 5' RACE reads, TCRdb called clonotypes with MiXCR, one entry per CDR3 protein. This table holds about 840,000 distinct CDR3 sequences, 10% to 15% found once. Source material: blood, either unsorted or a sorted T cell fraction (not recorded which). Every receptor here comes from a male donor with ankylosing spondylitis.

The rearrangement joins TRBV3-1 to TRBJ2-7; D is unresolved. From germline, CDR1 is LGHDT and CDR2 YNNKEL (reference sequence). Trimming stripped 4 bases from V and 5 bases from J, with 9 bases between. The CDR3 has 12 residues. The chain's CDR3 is CASSLSADEQYF. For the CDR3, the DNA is TGTGCCAGCAGCCTTTCCGCGGACGAGCAGTACTTC.

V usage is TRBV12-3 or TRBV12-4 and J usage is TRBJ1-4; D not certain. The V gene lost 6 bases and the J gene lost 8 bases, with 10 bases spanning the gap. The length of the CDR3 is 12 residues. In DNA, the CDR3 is TGTGCCAGCAGACCTACAGCAGAAAAACTGTTTTTT. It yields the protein CASRPTAEKLFF.

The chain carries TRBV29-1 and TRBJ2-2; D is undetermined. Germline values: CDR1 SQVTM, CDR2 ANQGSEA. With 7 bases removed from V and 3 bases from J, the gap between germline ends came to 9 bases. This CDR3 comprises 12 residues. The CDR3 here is CSAGRDTGELFF. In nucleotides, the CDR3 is TGCAGCGCCGGAAGGGACACCGGGGAGCTGTTTTTT.

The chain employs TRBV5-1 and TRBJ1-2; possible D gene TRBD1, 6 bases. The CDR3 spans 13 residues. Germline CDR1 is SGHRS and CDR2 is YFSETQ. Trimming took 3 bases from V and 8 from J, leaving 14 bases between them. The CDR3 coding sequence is TGCGCCAGCAGCTGGGAAGGACAGAGGGGCTACACCTTC. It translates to CASSWEGQRGYTF.

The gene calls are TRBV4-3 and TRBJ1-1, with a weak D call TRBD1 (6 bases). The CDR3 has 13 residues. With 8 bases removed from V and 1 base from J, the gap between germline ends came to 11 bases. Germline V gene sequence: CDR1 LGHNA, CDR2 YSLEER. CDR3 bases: TGCGCCAGCTCCGACAGGAAGAACACTGAAGCTTTCTTT. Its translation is CASSDRKNTEAFF.

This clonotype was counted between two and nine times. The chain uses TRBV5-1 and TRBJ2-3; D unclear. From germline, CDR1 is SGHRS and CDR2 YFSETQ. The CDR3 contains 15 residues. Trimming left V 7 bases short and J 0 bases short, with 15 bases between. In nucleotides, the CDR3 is TGCGCCAGCGTTGACACGAACCCTAGCACAGATACGCAGTATTTT. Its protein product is CASVDTNPSTDTQYF.

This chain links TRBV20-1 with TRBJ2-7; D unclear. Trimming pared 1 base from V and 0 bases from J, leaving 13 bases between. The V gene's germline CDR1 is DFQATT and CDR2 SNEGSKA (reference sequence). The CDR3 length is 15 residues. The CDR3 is CSARGQTRSSYEQYF. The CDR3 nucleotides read TGCAGTGCTAGAGGACAAACGAGGAGCTCCTACGAGCAGTACTTC.

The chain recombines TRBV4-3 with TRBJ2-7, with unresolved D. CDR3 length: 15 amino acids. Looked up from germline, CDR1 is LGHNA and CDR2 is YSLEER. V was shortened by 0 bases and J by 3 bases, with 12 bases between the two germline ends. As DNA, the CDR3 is TGCGCCAGCAGCCAAGATTACGACGGGTACTACGAGCAGTACTTC. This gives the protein CASSQDYDGYYEQYF.